This T cell receptor beta chain was profiled in a study of blood T cell repertoires in COVID-19 (dated by TCRdb to 2018 to 2020). Background for the entire study: Samples covering the acute and convalescent phases of COVID-19 were provided by collaborators in the United States, Italy and Spain. The prospective study material was composed of cDNA or gDNA derived from T cells, B-cell-depleted T cells, or PBMCs. Subjects who had been exposed to COVID-19, were actively infected with it, or had recovered from it provided the deeply sampled blood TCRbeta repertoires that made up the dataset. The repertoires were released in a freely available public database intended as a resource for research on the immune response to SARS-CoV-2. The samples were drawn from two sources: the first 160 participants of the ongoing ImmuneRACE study, and approximately 1,300 subjects contributed by 6 global collaborators. The sample metadata nearly always contained a de-identified subject ID, COVID-19 status, age in years and sex. Where HLA class I and class II types were available, the types were taken from metadata supplied by the sample provider, not from assay-based typing.

Details on this clone: It lacks a known antigen. Base qualities are missing; no much larger clone stands one base away.

Findings and caveats that apply to the study as a whole: Clinical and demographic metadata were provided uncurated, with the amount varying by source and participant.

V gives up 1 base and J gives up 1 base, and the segment between their germline ends measures 10 bases. From the cysteine through the phenylalanine, the CDR3 covers 15 amino acids. Kept here is only the CDR3 DNA, which spans 45 bases and is read in frame from base 1. For CDR1 and CDR2, the germline V gene (reference sequence) lists SEHNR and FQNEAQ. The immunoSEQ Assay, a bias-controlled multiplex PCR, was used to amplify TCRbeta CDR3 regions from genomic DNA. Concerning the study's data processing: Within the assay, amplification of reference gene primers was used to estimate how many nucleated cells each sample contained. To quantify the absolute abundance of each unique TCRbeta CDR3 rearrangement, sequence reads were collapsed and filtered. For each sample, productive Simpson clonality was calculated as the square root of Simpson's diversity index over productive rearrangements. TCRdb provides this immuneACCESS table in a form limited to in-frame rearrangements. Some clones are lacking; in checked studies, under half of them reflect an unresolved V gene, and why the rest are absent is not known. V, J and clone size derive from that table, while D and trimming were established from the DNA sequence. The sample table lists about 310,000 clones, over 75% of them with a count of one. Of the sample, 7.8% falls within the top ten clones.

Samples from volunteer blood donors who had recovered from COVID-19 were contributed by a second Seattle source. Whole blood was collected in K2EDTA tubes by collaborating institutions according to the institutions' own protocols. For TCRbeta analysis, collaborators shipped samples as frozen whole blood, isolated PBMCs, or DNA extracted from either of those sample types. The sample comprised peripheral blood. The source is a woman aged 50 to 65 who had recovered from COVID-19. Recombination linked TRBV7-9 to TRBJ1-2; tentative D gene TRBD1, with 6 bases matching. The sequence in DNA is TGTGCCAGCAGCTTAGAGAGGGGGAATAACTATGGCTACACCTTC. Translated, this is CASSLERGNNYGYTF.